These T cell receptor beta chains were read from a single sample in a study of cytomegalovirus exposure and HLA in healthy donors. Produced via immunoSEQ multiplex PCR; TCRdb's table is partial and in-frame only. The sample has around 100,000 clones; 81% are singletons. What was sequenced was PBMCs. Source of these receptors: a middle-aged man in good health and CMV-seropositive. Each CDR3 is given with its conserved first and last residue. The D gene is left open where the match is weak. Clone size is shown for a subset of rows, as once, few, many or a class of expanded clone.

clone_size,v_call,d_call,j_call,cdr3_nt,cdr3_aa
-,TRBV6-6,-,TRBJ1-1,TGTGCCAGCAGGACTCTAATGGGTAAGAACACTGAAGCTTTCTTT,CASRTLMGKNTEAFF
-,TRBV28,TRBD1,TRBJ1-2,TGTGCCACCGACGACAGGGGCCCCCGATCGGAGGGCTACACCTTC,CATDDRGPRSEGYTF
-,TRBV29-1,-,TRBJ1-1,TGCAGCGTCCACAAGAACACTGAAGCTTTCTTT,CSVHKNTEAFF
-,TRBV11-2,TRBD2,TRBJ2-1,TGTGCCAGCGGCTCCGGGGGGGTTTACAATGAGCAGTTCTTC,CASGSGGVYNEQFF
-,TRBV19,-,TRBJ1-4,TGTGCCAGTAAGTCGGGGAAGCCTAACTCTAATGAAAAACTGTTTTTT,CASKSGKPNSNEKLFF
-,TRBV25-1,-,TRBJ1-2,TGTGCCAGCAGTCCCAGCCAGGGGACCGACTATGGCTACACCTTC,CASSPSQGTDYGYTF
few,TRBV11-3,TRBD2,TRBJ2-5,TGTGCCAGCAGCTTAGATCGCGGGGGGAACCAAGAGACCCAGTACTTC,CASSLDRGGNQETQYF
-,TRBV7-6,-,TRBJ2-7,TGTGCCAGCAGCTTAGACAGGAACTACGAGCAGTACTTC,CASSLDRNYEQYF
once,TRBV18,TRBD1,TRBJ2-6,TGTGCCAGCTCACCAGCGCTTACAGGGGCCGGGGCCAACGTCCTGACTTTC,CASSPALTGAGANVLTF
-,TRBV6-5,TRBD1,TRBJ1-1,TGTGCCAGCAGTTTAGGACAGGGGGCGGTGAACACTGAAGCTTTCTTT,CASSLGQGAVNTEAFF
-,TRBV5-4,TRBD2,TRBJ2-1,TGTGCCAGCAGCGGTAGCGGGAGGGGCAATGAGCAGTTCTTC,CASSGSGRGNEQFF
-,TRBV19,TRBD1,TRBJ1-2,TGTGCCACGACCCCCTGGGACAGGGCTAACTATGGCTACACCTTC,CATTPWDRANYGYTF
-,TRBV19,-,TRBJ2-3,TGTGCCAGTAGTATAAGGTCGGGAGCACCAGATACGCAGTATTTT,CASSIRSGAPDTQYF
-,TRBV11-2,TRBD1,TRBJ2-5,TGTGCCAGCAGCTTAGGGACAGGGGGGGAAGAGACCCAGTACTTC,CASSLGTGGEETQYF
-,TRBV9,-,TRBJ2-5,TGTGCCAGCAGCGTGACTGGTTTCGAGACCCAGTACTTC,CASSVTGFETQYF
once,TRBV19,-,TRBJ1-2,TGTGCCAGTAGCCTGACAGTTAACTATGGCTACACCTTC,CASSLTVNYGYTF
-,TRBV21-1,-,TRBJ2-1,TGTGCCAGCAGCAAAGGACTTTACAATGAGCAGTTCTTC,CASSKGLYNEQFF
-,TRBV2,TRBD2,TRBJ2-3,TGTGCCAGCAGACTAGCGGGGGGACCAGATACGCAGTATTTT,CASRLAGGPDTQYF
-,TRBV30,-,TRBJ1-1,TGTGCCTGGAGTGAAGGACAGATCATTGAAGCTTTCTTT,CAWSEGQIIEAFF
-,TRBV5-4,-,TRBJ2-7,TGTGCCAGCAGCTCAACATCGACCTACGAGCAGTACTTC,CASSSTSTYEQYF
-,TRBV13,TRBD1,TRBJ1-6,TGTGCCAGCAGCCCCACAGGGGACTCACCCCTCCACTTT,CASSPTGDSPLHF
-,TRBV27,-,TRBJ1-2,TGTGCCAGCAGACCAGGGTTCTCAGCCCATGGCTACACCTTC,CASRPGFSAHGYTF
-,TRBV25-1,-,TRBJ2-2,TGTGCCAGCAGTGAGAACCCAGGGTCTCCCGGGGAGCTGTTTTTT,CASSENPGSPGELFF
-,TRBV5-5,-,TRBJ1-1,TGTGCCAGCAGCTTGAGCCTTACGAACACTGAAGCTTTCTTT,CASSLSLTNTEAFF